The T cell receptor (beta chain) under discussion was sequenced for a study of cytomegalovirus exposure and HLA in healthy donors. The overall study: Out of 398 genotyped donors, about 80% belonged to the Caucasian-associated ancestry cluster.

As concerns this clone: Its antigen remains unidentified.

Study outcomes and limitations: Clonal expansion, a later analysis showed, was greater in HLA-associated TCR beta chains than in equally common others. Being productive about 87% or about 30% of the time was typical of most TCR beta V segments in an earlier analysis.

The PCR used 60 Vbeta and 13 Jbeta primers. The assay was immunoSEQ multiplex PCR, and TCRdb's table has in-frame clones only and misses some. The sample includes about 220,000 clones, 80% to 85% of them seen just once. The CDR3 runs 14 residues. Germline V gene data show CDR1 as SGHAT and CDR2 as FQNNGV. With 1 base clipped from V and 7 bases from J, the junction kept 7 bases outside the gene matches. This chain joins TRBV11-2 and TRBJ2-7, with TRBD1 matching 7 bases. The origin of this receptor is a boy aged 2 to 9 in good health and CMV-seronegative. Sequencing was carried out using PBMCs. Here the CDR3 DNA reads TGTGCCAGCAGCTTAGGACAGGGAATCTGGGAGCAGTACTTC. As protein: CASSLGQGIWEQYF.